These 5 T cell receptor beta chains originate from one sample sequenced in a study of blood T cell repertoires in COVID-19. TCRdb's copy holds only in-frame clones and misses some; the assay was immunoSEQ multiplex PCR. Of under 200,000 clones in the sample, about 80% are singletons; the top ten hold about 1.5%. The sequenced sample consisted of peripheral blood. The receptors derive from a human donor in a cohort sampled during active COVID-19.

Comment on this clone: Different DNA sequences within this sample yield the same CDR3. J is TRBJ1-1 and V is TRBV12-5; no definite D call. The germline CDR1 and CDR2 sequences are LGHNT and FRNRAP. Trimming left V 1 base short and J 4 bases short, with 7 bases between. The CDR3 covers 13 residues. As DNA, the CDR3 is TGTGCTAGTGGTTTGGCCGGAGGCACTGAAGCTTTCTTT. Its translation is CASGLAGGTEAFF.

V usage is TRBV7-2 and J usage is TRBJ2-7, with 7 bases identical to TRBD2. CDR3 length: 13 residues. V lost 5 bases to trimming and J lost 5 bases; unmatched junction nucleotides: 6. Germline-derived CDR1 and CDR2 are SGHTA and FQGNSA. CDR3 sequence reads: CASSPGRGHEQYF. The CDR3 DNA reads TGTGCCAGCAGCCCGGGGAGGGGACACGAGCAGTACTTC.

The rearrangement links TRBV7-2 to TRBJ2-7; TRBD1 is a possible D gene (5 bases). Germline V gives CDR1 SGHTA, CDR2 FQGNSA. V was pared by 1 base and J by 2 bases, with 9 bases between. The CDR3 is 14 amino acids. CDR3 coding DNA: TGTGCCAGCAGCTTAGTAGACAGAGCCTACGAGCAGTACTTC. Amino acid sequence: CASSLVDRAYEQYF. Together with reference TRBV7-2 and TRBJ2-7, the CDR3 gives the full variable domain: GAGVSQSPSNKVTEKGKDVELRCDPISGHTALYWYRQSLGQGLEFLIYFQGNSAPDKSGLPSDRFSAERTGGSVSTLTIQRTQQEDSAVYLCASSLVDRAYEQYFGPGTRLTVT.

This chain connects TRBV7-3 to TRBJ2-7, with 9 positions matching TRBD1. This CDR3 is built from 14 residues. V shed 5 bases and J 5 bases; nucleotides not matched to a gene: 7. The germline V gene encodes CDR1 SGHTA and CDR2 FQGTGA. The CDR3 bases are TGTGCCAGCAGCATTACAGGGGGCCCCAACGAGCAGTACTTC. Translated, it gives CASSITGGPNEQYF.

The chain couples TRBV7-2 to TRBJ2-3; no definite D call. Germline values: CDR1 SGHTA, CDR2 FQGNSA. The CDR3 contains 16 residues. V was pared by 6 bases and J by 0 bases, with 16 bases between. CDR3 coding DNA: TGTGCCAGCAGAAACAGACCCGCCCAGAGCACAGATACGCAGTATTTT. The encoded protein is CASRNRPAQSTDTQYF.